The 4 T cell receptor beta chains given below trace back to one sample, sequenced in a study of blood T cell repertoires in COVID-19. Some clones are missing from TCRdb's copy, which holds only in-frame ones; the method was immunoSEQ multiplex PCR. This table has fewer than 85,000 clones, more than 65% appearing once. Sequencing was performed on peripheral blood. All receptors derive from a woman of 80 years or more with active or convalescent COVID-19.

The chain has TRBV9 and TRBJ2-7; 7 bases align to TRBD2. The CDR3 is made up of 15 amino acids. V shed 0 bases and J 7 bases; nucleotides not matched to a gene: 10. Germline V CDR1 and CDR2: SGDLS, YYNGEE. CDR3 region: CASSVAVLAGEEQYF. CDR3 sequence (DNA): TGTGCCAGCAGCGTAGCGGTCTTGGCGGGGGAAGAGCAGTACTTC.

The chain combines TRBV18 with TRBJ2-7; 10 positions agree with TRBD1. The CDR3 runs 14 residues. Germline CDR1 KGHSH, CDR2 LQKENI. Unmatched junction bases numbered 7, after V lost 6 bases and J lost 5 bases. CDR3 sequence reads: CASSRTGGRNEQYF. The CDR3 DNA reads TGTGCCAGCTCCAGGACAGGGGGTAGAAACGAGCAGTACTTC. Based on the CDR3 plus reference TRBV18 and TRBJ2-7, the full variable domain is NAGVMQNPRHLVRRRGQEARLRCSPMKGHSHVYWYRQLPEEGLKFMVYLQKENIIDESGMPKERFSAEFPKEGPSILRIQQVVRGDSAAYFCASSRTGGRNEQYFGPGTRLTVT.

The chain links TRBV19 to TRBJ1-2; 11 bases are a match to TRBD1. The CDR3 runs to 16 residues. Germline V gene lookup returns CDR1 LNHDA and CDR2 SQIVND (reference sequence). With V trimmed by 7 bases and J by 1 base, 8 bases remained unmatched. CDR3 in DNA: TGTGCCAGTATCCGAGGACAGGGGGCCTTTAACTATGGCTACACCTTC. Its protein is CASIRGQGAFNYGYTF.

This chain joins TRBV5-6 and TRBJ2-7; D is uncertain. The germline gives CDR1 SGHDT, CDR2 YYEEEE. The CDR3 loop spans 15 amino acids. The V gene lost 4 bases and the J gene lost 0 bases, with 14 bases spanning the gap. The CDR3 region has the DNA TGTGCCAGCAGCAAGGCTCCCGGCGGCTCCTACGAGCAGTACTTC. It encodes CASSKAPGGSYEQYF.